This T cell receptor beta chain is from a study of cytomegalovirus exposure and HLA in healthy donors. The data were produced by immunoSEQ multiplex PCR, yet TCRdb's version contains in-frame clones alone and is incomplete. The sample lists some 180,000 clones, more than 75% occurring once. The CDR3 is 16 amino acids. The V gene lost 0 bases and the J gene lost 1 base, with 10 bases spanning the gap. The germline V gene has CDR1 LGHNA and CDR2 YNFKEQ. A single count supports this clone. The clonotype originates from a man aged 25 to 45 in good health and CMV-seropositive. Source material: PBMCs. V gene TRBV4-2 combines with J gene TRBJ1-3, with D perhaps matching TRBD1 (6 bases). CDR3 residues: CASSQDTGSSGNTIYF. In nucleotides, the CDR3 is TGTGCCAGCAGCCAAGATACAGGGAGTTCTGGAAACACCATATATTTT.